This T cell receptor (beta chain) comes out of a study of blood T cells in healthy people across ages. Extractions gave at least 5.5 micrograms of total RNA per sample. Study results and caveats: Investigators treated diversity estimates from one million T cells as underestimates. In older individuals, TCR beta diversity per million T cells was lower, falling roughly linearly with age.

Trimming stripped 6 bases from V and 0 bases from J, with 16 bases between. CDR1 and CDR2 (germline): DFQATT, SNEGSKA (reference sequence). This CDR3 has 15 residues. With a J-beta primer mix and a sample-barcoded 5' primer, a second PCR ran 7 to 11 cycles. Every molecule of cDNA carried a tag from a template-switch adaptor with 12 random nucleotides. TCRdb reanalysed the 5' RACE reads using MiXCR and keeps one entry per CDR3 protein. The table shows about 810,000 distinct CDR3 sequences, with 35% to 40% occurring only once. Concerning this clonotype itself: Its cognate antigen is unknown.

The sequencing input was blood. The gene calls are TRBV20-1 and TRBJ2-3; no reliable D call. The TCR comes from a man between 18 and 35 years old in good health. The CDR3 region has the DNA TGCAGTGCAGAGCCGTCACTGACTAGCACAGATACGCAGTATTTT. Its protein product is CSAEPSLTSTDTQYF.